These T cell receptor beta chains were read from a single sample in a study of technical replicates of blood from several donors. The data were produced by immunoSEQ multiplex PCR, yet TCRdb's version contains in-frame clones alone and is incomplete. In the table there are some 50,000 clones, 94% of which are singletons. The source material was T cells isolated from PBMCs. All receptors come from a human donor in good health. Both conserved end residues are part of each CDR3. Each record gives: J gene, V gene, CDR3 protein.

>TRBJ2-1|TRBV11-3
CASSPVPGQGTQFF
>TRBJ2-7|TRBV5-4
CASSRPARPTRQYF
>TRBJ2-2|TRBV6-5
CASSYTPDTGELFF
>TRBJ1-3|TRBV7-9
CASSLMASGNTIYF
>TRBJ2-3|TRBV11-1
CASNLNRGFGLGDTQYF
>TRBJ2-7|TRBV7-8
CASSLIDRVPYEQYF
>TRBJ1-2|TRBV7-9
CASSSGPKVRGYTF
>TRBJ2-7|TRBV11-3
CASRPPGGSYEQYF
>TRBJ1-1|TRBV6-5
CASSYSGKTEAFF
>TRBJ2-3|TRBV7-9
CASSLVSSGGDADTQYF
>TRBJ2-2|TRBV14
CASSRIGENTGELFF
>TRBJ1-5|TRBV11-3
CASSAGTDQPQHF
>TRBJ2-3|TRBV9
CASSVDGLAGGASTDTQYF
>TRBJ2-1|TRBV5-1
CASSLAFADNEQFF
>TRBJ2-4|TRBV11-2
CASSLVRGRLTKNIQYF
>TRBJ2-2|TRBV7-6
CASSLARQGRTGELFF
>TRBJ2-5|TRBV28
CASSLGLAQETQYF
>TRBJ1-1|TRBV29-1
CSVGWSTEAFF
>TRBJ1-1|TRBV6-5
CASSYSAGAQTEAFF
>TRBJ2-1|TRBV6-5
CASKGVGGAGNEQFF
>TRBJ2-1|TRBV29-1
CSVDRGPDEQFF
>TRBJ2-1|TRBV9
CASSVDLWGRSNEQFF
>TRBJ1-1|TRBV29-1
CSVEGQMNTEAFF